This is a list of T cell receptor beta chains from one sample in a study of CD8 T cells in Susac syndrome. TCRdb analysed the immunoSEQ multiplex PCR reads with MiXCR anew, one entry per CDR3 protein. The sample records around 200,000 distinct CDR3 sequences, roughly 94% being singletons. What was sequenced was CD4+ T cells from PBMCs. Receptors were obtained from a human donor with multiple sclerosis. Each CDR3 is given with its conserved first and last residue. The D gene is left open where the match is weak. Clone size is given for some rows only: seen once, a few or many times, or a class if the clone is expanded.

size: -
length: 16
J: TRBJ1-5
D: TRBD1
V: TRBV6-6
CDR3: CASSQGAQGYGQPQHF
DNA: TGTGCCAGCAGCCAAGGTGCACAGGGGTATGGTCAGCCCCAGCATTTT

size: -
length: 14
J: TRBJ2-3
D: -
V: TRBV2
CDR3: CASSGEFGTDTQYF
DNA: TGTGCCAGCAGTGGGGAGTTTGGCACAGATACGCAGTATTTT

size: -
length: 17
J: TRBJ1-2
D: TRBD1
V: TRBV18
CDR3: CASSPMNSDRGTYGYTF
DNA: TGTGCCAGCTCACCTATGAACTCGGACAGGGGGACCTATGGCTACACCTTC

size: -
length: 14
J: TRBJ2-3
D: TRBD2
V: TRBV20-1
CDR3: CSARLAGGTDTQYF
DNA: TGCAGTGCCAGACTAGCGGGGGGCACAGATACGCAGTATTTT

size: -
length: 15
J: TRBJ1-2
D: -
V: TRBV7-2
CDR3: CASSLAETRFGGYTF
DNA: TGTGCCAGCAGCTTAGCAGAGACCAGGTTTGGTGGCTACACCTTC

size: -
length: 12
J: TRBJ2-3
D: -
V: TRBV24-1
CDR3: CATSDLDSLRYF
DNA: TGTGCCACCAGTGATTTGGACAGCCTTCGGTATTTT

size: -
length: 14
J: TRBJ2-5
D: -
V: TRBV7-3
CDR3: CASSLGQGPETQYF
DNA: TGTGCCAGCAGCTTGGGTCAGGGGCCAGAGACCCAGTACTTC

size: -
length: 17
J: TRBJ1-1
D: -
V: TRBV29-1
CDR3: CSVEDRREGRMNTEAFF
DNA: TGCAGCGTTGAAGATCGGAGAGAGGGCAGGATGAACACTGAAGCTTTCTTT

size: once
length: 15
J: TRBJ1-5
D: -
V: TRBV3-1
CDR3: CASSSWSEFNQPQHF
DNA: TGTGCCAGCAGCTCCTGGTCAGAATTCAATCAGCCCCAGCATTTT

size: -
length: 13
J: TRBJ1-3
D: -
V: TRBV20-1
CDR3: CSASPPSGNTIYF
DNA: TGCAGTGCTAGTCCCCCTTCTGGAAACACCATATATTTT

size: -
length: 17
J: TRBJ2-4
D: TRBD1
V: TRBV29-1
CDR3: CSVEWTGGLLAKNIQYF
DNA: TGCAGCGTTGAATGGACAGGGGGACTCCTAGCCAAAAACATTCAGTACTTC

size: -
length: 13
J: TRBJ1-1
D: -
V: TRBV29-1
CDR3: CSGRVARSTEAFF
DNA: TGCAGCGGCAGGGTCGCCCGATCCACTGAAGCTTTCTTT

size: -
length: 14
J: TRBJ2-5
D: TRBD2
V: TRBV27
CDR3: CASSLKRGGETQYF
DNA: TGTGCCAGCAGTTTAAAGCGGGGGGGAGAGACCCAGTACTTC

size: -
length: 13
J: TRBJ2-3
D: -
V: TRBV20-1
CDR3: CSATWDRTDTQYF
DNA: TGCAGTGCTACTTGGGACCGCACAGATACGCAGTATTTT

size: -
length: 16
J: TRBJ1-1
D: TRBD1
V: TRBV9
CDR3: CASSGAGTGLNTEAFF
DNA: TGTGCCAGCAGCGGTGCCGGGACAGGGCTGAACACTGAAGCTTTCTTT

size: -
length: 15
J: TRBJ2-7
D: -
V: TRBV12-3/TRBV12-4
CDR3: CASSLVSGFKYEQYF
DNA: TGTGCCAGCAGTTTAGTATCCGGGTTCAAGTACGAGCAGTACTTC

size: -
length: 15
J: TRBJ1-1
D: -
V: TRBV12-3/TRBV12-4
CDR3: CASSFFQSRVTEAFF
DNA: TGTGCCAGCAGTTTCTTTCAGTCCAGGGTCACTGAAGCTTTCTTT

size: -
length: 14
J: TRBJ2-1
D: TRBD2
V: TRBV20-1
CDR3: CSVPLSGGENEQFF
DNA: TGCAGTGTTCCCCTTAGCGGGGGAGAAAATGAGCAGTTCTTC

size: -
length: 12
J: TRBJ2-1
D: -
V: TRBV29-1
CDR3: CSVDYGPDEQFF
DNA: TGCAGCGTTGACTACGGCCCCGATGAGCAGTTCTTC

size: -
length: 11
J: TRBJ1-2
D: -
V: TRBV20-1
CDR3: CSATGLYGYTF
DNA: TGCAGTGCTACAGGGCTTTACGGCTACACCTTC

size: -
length: 14
J: TRBJ1-6
D: -
V: TRBV5-4
CDR3: CASSFDSDNSPLHF
DNA: TGTGCCAGCAGCTTCGACAGCGATAATTCACCCCTCCACTTT

size: -
length: 14
J: TRBJ1-2
D: -
V: TRBV12-5
CDR3: CASGLLAGNYGYTF
DNA: TGTGCTAGTGGACTGTTGGCAGGGAACTATGGCTACACCTTC

size: once
length: 16
J: TRBJ1-6
D: TRBD1
V: TRBV2
CDR3: CASRAGTGTRGSPLHF
DNA: TGTGCCAGCAGGGCCGGGACAGGAACCAGGGGGTCACCCCTCCACTTT

size: -
length: 14
J: TRBJ2-1
D: TRBD2
V: TRBV7-2
CDR3: CASSLEASGVEQFF
DNA: TGTGCCAGCAGCTTAGAGGCTAGCGGTGTAGAGCAGTTCTTC

size: -
length: 13
J: TRBJ2-3
D: -
V: TRBV24-1
CDR3: CATSTPGTDTQYF
DNA: TGTGCCACCAGCACACCCGGCACAGATACGCAGTATTTT

size: -
length: 15
J: TRBJ2-1
D: -
V: TRBV3-1
CDR3: CASSQDGRQADEQFF
DNA: TGTGCCAGCAGCCAAGATGGAAGACAGGCCGATGAGCAGTTCTTC

size: -
length: 15
J: TRBJ2-7
D: -
V: TRBV15
CDR3: CATSRPGTRIAEQYF
DNA: TGTGCCACCAGCAGACCCGGGACTCGGATAGCCGAGCAGTACTTC

size: -
length: 11
J: TRBJ2-5
D: -
V: TRBV20-1
CDR3: CSAIFRRGVYF
DNA: TGCAGTGCCATCTTCCGAAGGGGAGTGTACTTC

size: -
length: 12
J: TRBJ1-6
D: -
V: TRBV19
CDR3: CASSTDNSPLHF
DNA: TGTGCCAGTTCTACAGATAATTCACCCCTCCACTTT

size: -
length: 14
J: TRBJ1-4
D: -
V: TRBV20-1
CDR3: CSARVTANNEKLFF
DNA: TGCAGTGCTAGAGTAACAGCTAATAATGAAAAACTGTTTTTT

size: -
length: 15
J: TRBJ2-1
D: -
V: TRBV9
CDR3: CASSVDPGGYNEQFF
DNA: TGTGCCAGCAGCGTAGATCCCGGGGGCTACAATGAGCAGTTCTTC

size: few
length: 13
J: TRBJ2-5
D: TRBD1
V: TRBV29-1
CDR3: CSVGQGTQETQYF
DNA: TGCAGCGTTGGACAGGGCACCCAAGAGACCCAGTACTTC

size: -
length: 16
J: TRBJ2-3
D: -
V: TRBV6-6
CDR3: CASSYSARVGTDTQYF
DNA: TGTGCCAGCAGTTACTCGGCGAGAGTTGGAACAGATACGCAGTATTTT

size: once
length: 12
J: TRBJ1-5
D: -
V: TRBV20-1
CDR3: CSARLGDQPQHF
DNA: TGCAGTGCTAGACTAGGCGATCAGCCCCAGCATTTT

size: -
length: 13
J: TRBJ2-5
D: -
V: TRBV30
CDR3: CAWSVNLGETQYF
DNA: TGTGCCTGGAGTGTAAACTTGGGGGAGACCCAGTACTTC

size: -
length: 13
J: TRBJ2-3
D: -
V: TRBV30
CDR3: CAWSLIQEDTQYF
DNA: TGTGCCTGGAGTCTAATCCAGGAAGATACGCAGTATTTT

size: -
length: 13
J: TRBJ2-1
D: TRBD1
V: TRBV9
CDR3: CASSAGTGNEQFF
DNA: TGTGCCAGCAGCGCCGGGACAGGGAATGAGCAGTTCTTC